This TCR beta chain is from a study of beta chain features in type 1 diabetes. Turning to the study itself: Healthy donors and patients showed comparable age, gender and cell yields.

One heparinised draw, averaging about 110 mL, was taken per donor. Note on this clone: What it binds is not known.

CDR1 is SGDLS, CDR2 YYNGEE, per germline. The V end lost 5 bases, the J end lost 4 bases, and 9 bases lay between the germline ends. This CDR3 region has 12 residues. Every isolated RNA sample was fully reverse transcribed, so sequencing captured expressed TCRB transcripts. The protocol was immunoSEQ multiplex PCR, while the TCRdb copy is restricted to in-frame clones and leaves out a portion. Among fewer than 300,000 clones listed, about a tenth were seen once. Whole-study findings and limits: Shorter TCRB CDR3s, moderately but significantly so, marked every one of the four CD4+ subsets in Type 1 diabetes patients. PCR could preferentially amplify shorter templates, alike in patients and controls.

Sequencing was done on a sample of naive CD4+ T cells from blood. The rearrangement links TRBV9 to TRBJ1-2, with D possibly matching TRBD1 (5 bases). The TCR originated in a man aged 25-45 years with type 1 diabetes. As DNA, the CDR3 is TGTGCCAGCAGTGATCAGGGCTATGGCTACACCTTC. As protein: CASSDQGYGYTF.